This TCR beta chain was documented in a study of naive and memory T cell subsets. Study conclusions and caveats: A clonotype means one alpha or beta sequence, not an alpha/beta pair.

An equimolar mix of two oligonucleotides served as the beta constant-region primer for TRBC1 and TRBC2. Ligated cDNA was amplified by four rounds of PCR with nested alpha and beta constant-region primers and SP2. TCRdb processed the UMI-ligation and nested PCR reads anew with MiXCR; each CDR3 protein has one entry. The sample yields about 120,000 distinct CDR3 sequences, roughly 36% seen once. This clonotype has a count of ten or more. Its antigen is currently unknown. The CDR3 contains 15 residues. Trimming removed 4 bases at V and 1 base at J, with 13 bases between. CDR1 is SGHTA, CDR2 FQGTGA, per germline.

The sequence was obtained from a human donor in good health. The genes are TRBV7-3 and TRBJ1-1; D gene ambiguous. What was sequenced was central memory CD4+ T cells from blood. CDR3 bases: TGTGCCAGCAGCTCAACCGGTCCGGGGAACACTGAAGCTTTCTTT. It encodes CASSSTGPGNTEAFF.